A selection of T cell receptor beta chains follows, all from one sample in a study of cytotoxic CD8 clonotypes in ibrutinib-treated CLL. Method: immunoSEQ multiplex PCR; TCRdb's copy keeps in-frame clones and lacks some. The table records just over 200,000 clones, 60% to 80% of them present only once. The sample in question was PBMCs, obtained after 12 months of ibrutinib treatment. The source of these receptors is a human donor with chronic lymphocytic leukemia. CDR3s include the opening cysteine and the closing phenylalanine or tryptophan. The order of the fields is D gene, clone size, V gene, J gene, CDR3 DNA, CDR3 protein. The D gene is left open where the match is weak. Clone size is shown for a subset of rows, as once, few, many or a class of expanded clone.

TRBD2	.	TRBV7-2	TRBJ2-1	TGTGCCAGCAGTCGACTAGCGGGGGGGTTTATCAATGAGCAGTTCTTC	CASSRLAGGFINEQFF
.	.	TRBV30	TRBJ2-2	TGTGCCTGGAGCGGACAGACCACCGGGGAGCTGTTTTTT	CAWSGQTTGELFF
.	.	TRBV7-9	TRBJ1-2	TGTGCCAGCACCCCCTCTGTATTAGGGTATGGCTACACCTTC	CASTPSVLGYGYTF
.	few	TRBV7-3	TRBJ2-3	TGTGCCAGCAGCTCGGGACTGAGCACAGATACGCAGTATTTT	CASSSGLSTDTQYF
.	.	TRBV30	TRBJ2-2	TGTGCCTGGAGTTGGATAGGGGGGACCGGGGAGCTGTTTTTT	CAWSWIGGTGELFF
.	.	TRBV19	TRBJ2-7	TGTGCCAGTAGTATAAGGGACCGCAGGTACGAGCAGTACTTC	CASSIRDRRYEQYF
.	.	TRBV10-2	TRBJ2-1	TGCGCCAGCAGTGATCTCGGTAAACATGAGCAGTTCTTC	CASSDLGKHEQFF
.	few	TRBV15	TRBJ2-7	TGTGCCACCAGCAGGAACCAGGGGCGTTCCTACGAGCAGTACTTC	CATSRNQGRSYEQYF
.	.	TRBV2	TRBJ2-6	TGTGCCAGCATACCGAACTCTGGGGCCAACGTCCTGACTTTC	CASIPNSGANVLTF
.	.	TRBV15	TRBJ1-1	TGTGCCACCAGCAGATGGGGCAGGAACACTGAAGCTTTCTTT	CATSRWGRNTEAFF
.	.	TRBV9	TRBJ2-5	TGTGCCAGCAGCCCCGGGGGATTGCAACAAGAGACCCAGTACTTC	CASSPGGLQQETQYF
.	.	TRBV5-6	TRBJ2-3	TGTGCCAGCAGCTTCTCCCGGGTTAGTTTGCAGTATTTT	CASSFSRVSLQYF
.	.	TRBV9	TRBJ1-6	TGTGCCAGCAGCACCCGACAGAATAATTCACCCCTCCACTTT	CASSTRQNNSPLHF
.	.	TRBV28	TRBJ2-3	TGTGCCGCCGCTAACCAAGGGGCAGATACGCAGTATTTT	CAAANQGADTQYF
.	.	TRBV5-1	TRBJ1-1	TGCGCCAGCAGCTCCCCGGGGAGTCGTATTAACACTGAAGCTTTCTTT	CASSSPGSRINTEAFF
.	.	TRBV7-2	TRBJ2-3	TGTGCCAGCAGCCCTGCCCATCGACGCAGCACAGATACGCAGTATTTT	CASSPAHRRSTDTQYF
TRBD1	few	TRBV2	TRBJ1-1	TGTGCCAGCACTCAAGACAGGGACACTGAAGCTTTCTTT	CASTQDRDTEAFF
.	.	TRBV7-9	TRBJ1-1	TGTGCCAGCATCGGAGGGGAGGCGGTAGCTTTCTTT	CASIGGEAVAFF
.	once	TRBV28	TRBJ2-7	TGTGCCAGCAGGGATGGGACGGTCTACGAGCAGTACTTC	CASRDGTVYEQYF
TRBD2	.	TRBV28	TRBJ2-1	TGTGCCAGCAGCCGGACTAGCGGGGAATTGAGCTCCTACAATGAGCAGTTCTTC	CASSRTSGELSSYNEQFF
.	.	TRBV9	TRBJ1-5	TGTGCCAGCAGCGTAGGGAGTAGCAATCAGCCCCAGCATTTT	CASSVGSSNQPQHF
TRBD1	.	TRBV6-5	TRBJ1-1	TGTGCCAGCAGTTCGACAGGGCTGGACACTGAAGCTTTCTTT	CASSSTGLDTEAFF